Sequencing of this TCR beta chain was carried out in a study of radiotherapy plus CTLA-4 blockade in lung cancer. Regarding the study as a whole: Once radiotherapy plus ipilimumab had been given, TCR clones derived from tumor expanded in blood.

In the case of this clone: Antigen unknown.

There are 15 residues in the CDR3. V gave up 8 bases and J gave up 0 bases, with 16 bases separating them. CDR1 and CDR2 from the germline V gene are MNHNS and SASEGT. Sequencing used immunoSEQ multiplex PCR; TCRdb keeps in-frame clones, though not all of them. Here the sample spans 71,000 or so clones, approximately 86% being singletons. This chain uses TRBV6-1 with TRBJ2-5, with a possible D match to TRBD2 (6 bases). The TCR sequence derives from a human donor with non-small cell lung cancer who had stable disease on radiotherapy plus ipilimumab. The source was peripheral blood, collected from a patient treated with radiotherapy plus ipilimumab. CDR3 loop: CASLVGTAYQETQYF. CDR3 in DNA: TGTGCCAGCCTCGTGGGGACTGCGTACCAAGAGACCCAGTACTTC.